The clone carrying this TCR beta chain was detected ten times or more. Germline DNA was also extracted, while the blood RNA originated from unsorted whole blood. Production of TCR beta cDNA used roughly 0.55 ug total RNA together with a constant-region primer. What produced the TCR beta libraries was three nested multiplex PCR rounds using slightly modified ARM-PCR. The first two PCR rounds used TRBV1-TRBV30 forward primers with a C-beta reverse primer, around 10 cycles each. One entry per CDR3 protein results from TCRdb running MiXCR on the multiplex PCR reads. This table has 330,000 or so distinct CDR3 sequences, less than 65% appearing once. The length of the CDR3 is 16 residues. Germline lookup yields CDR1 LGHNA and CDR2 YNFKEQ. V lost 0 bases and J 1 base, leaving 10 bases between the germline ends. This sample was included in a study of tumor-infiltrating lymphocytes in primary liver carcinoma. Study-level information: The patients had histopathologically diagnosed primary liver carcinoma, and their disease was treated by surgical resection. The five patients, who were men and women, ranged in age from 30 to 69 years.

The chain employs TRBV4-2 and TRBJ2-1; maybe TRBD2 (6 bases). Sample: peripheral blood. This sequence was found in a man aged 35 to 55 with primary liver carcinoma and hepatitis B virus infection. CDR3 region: CASSQDRRGSYNEQFF. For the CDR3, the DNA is TGTGCCAGCAGCCAAGATAGGCGGGGATCCTACAATGAGCAGTTCTTC.